This T cell receptor (beta chain) is from a study of blood T cell repertoires in COVID-19. Study in general: Collection of acute and convalescent COVID-19 samples took place in the United States, Italy and Spain. PBMCs, B-cell-depleted T cells, or T cells provided the cDNA or gDNA that made up the material.

Germline CDR1 MNHEY, CDR2 SMNVEV (reference sequence). The CDR3 contains 16 residues. V lost 5 bases to trimming and J lost 0 bases, with 14 bases between them. Generated by immunoSEQ multiplex PCR, the TCRdb table keeps only in-frame clones and is missing some. Of tens of thousands of clones in the sample, roughly 80% were seen once. The sample consisted of peripheral blood. The TCR originated in a human donor in a cohort sampled during active COVID-19. The V and J genes are TRBV27 and TRBJ1-5, with D uncertain. In DNA form, the CDR3 reads TGTGCCAGCAGTCTTCGACGGAGTCATAGCAATCAGCCCCAGCATTTT. Amino acids: CASSLRRSHSNQPQHF.